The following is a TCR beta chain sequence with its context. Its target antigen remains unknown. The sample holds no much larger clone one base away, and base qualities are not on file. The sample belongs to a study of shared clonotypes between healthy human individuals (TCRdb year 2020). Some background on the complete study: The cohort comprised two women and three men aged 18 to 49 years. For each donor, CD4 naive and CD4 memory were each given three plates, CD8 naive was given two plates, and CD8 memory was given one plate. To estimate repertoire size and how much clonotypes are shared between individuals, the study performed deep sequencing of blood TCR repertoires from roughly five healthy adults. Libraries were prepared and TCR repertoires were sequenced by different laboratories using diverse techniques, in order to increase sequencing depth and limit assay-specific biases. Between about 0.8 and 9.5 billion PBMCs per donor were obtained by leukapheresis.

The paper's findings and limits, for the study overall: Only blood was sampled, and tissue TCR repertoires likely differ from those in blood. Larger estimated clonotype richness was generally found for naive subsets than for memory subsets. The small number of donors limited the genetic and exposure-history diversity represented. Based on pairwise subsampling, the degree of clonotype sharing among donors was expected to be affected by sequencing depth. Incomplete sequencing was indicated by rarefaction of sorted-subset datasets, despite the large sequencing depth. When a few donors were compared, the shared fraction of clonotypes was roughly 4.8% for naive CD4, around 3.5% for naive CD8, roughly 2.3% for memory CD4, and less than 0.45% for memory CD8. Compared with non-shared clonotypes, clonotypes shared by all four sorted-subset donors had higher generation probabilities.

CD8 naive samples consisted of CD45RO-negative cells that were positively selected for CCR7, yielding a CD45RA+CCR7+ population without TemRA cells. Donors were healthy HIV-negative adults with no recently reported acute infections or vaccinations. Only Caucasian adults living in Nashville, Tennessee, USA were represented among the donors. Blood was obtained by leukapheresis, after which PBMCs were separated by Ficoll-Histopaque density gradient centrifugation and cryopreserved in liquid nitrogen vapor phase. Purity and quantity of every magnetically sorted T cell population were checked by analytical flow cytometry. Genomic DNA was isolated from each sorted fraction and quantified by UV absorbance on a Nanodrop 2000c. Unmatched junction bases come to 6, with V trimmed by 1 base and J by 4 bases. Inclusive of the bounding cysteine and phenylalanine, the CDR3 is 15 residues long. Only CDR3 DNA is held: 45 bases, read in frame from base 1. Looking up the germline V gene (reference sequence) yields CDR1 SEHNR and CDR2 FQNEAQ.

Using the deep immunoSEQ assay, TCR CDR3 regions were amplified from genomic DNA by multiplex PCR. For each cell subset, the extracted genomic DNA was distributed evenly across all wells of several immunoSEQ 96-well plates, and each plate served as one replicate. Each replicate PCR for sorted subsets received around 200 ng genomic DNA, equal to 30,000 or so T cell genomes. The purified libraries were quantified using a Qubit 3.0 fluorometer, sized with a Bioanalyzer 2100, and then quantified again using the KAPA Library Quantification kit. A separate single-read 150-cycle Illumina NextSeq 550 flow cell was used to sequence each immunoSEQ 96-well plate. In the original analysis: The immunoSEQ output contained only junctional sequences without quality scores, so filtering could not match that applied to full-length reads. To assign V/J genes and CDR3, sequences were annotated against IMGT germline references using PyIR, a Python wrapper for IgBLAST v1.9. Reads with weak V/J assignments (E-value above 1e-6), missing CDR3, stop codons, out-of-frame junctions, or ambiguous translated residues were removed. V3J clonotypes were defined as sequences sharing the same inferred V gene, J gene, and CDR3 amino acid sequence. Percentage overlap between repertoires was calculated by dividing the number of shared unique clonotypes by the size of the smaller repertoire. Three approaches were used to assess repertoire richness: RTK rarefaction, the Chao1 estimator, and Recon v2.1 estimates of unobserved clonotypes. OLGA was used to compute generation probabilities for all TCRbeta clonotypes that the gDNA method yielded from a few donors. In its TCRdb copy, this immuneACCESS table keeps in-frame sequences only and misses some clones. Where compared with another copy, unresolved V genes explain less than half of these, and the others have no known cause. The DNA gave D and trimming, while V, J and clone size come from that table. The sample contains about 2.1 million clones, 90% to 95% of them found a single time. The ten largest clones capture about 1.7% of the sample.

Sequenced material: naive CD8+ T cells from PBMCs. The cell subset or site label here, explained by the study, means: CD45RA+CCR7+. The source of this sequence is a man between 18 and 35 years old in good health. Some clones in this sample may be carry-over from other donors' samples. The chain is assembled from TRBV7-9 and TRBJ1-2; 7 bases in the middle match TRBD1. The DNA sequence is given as TGTGCCAGCAGCTTAGATCCCACAGGGGTCTATGGCTACACCTTC. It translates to CASSLDPTGVYGYTF.